This TCR beta chain was retrieved from a study of T cell responses to AZD1222 COVID-19 vaccine. Data came from immunoSEQ multiplex PCR; TCRdb stores just in-frame clones and leaves some out. The sample holds around 92,000 clones, roughly nine tenths seen once. The CDR3 is 15 amino acids. Germline loops: CDR1 SGHRS, CDR2 YFSETQ. V lost 5 bases, J lost 4 bases, and 9 bases stayed unmatched. The input for sequencing was peripheral blood, taken on day 0 of AZD1222 vaccination. This chain joins TRBV5-1 and TRBJ2-3; 8 bases agree with TRBD2. The receptor was isolated from an adult in good health. CDR3 nucleotides: TGCGCCAGCAGTACCGGGGTAGCGGGGCCAGATACGCAGTATTTT. Encoded protein: CASSTGVAGPDTQYF. The full variable domain, rest sourced from reference TRBV5-1 and TRBJ2-3, is KAGVTQTPRYLIKTRGQQVTLSCSPISGHRSVSWYQQTPGQGLQFLFEYFSETQRNKGNFPGRFSGRQFSNSRSEMNVSTLELGDSALYLCASSTGVAGPDTQYFGPGTRLTVL.